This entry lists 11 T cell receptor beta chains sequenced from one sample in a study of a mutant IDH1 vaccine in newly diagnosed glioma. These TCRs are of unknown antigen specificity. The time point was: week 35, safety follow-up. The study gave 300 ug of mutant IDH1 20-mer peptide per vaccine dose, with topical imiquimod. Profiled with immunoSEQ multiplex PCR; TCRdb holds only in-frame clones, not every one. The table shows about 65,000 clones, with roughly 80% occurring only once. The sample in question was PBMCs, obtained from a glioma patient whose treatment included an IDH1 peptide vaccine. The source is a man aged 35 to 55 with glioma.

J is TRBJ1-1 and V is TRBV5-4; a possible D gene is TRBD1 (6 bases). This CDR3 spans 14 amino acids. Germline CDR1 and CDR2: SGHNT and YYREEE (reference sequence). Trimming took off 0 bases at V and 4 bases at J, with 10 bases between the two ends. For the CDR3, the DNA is TGTGCCAGCAGCTTGGCCGACAGGACCACTGAAGCTTTCTTT. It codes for CASSLADRTTEAFF.

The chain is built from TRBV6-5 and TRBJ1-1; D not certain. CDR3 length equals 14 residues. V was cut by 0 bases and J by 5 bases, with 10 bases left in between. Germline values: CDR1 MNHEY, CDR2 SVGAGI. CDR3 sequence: CASSYSGYETEAFF. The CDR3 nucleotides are TGTGCCAGCAGTTACTCGGGGTACGAGACTGAAGCTTTCTTT.

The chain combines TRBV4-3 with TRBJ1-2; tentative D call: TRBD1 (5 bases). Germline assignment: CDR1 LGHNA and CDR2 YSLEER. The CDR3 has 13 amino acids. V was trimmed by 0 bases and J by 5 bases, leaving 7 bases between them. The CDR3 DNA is TGCGCCAGCAGCCAAGATAGGGGATATGGCTACACCTTC. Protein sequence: CASSQDRGYGYTF.

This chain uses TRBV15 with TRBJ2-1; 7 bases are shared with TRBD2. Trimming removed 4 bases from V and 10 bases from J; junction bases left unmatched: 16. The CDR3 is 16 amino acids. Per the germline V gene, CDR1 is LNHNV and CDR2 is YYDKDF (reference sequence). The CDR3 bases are TGTGCCACCAGCACAGAACCTGGACTAGGTCTAGGAGAGCAGTTCTTC. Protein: CATSTEPGLGLGEQFF.

The CDR3 protein is CASSLSWTGIYEEQYF. The CDR3 DNA follows: TGCGCCAGCAGCTTGTCCTGGACAGGGATTTACGAGGAGCAGTACTTC. The chain is built from TRBV5-1 and TRBJ2-7; 8 bases are a match to TRBD1. J was trimmed by 7 bases and V by 1 base; bases with no gene match: 13. This CDR3 spans 16 amino acids. Germline CDR1 is SGHRS and CDR2 is YFSETQ.

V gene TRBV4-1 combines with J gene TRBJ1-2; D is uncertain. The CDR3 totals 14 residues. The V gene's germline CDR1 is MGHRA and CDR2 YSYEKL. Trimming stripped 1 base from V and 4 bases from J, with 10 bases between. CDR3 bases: TGCGCCAGCAGCCAAGCGAAGGGAACCTATGGCTACACCTTC. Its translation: CASSQAKGTYGYTF.

The DNA of the CDR3 is TGTGCCAGCAGCTACACAAGCGTGAACACTGAAGCTTTCTTT. Translating gives CASSYTSVNTEAFF. V gene TRBV5-5 combines with J gene TRBJ1-1; no reliable D call. The CDR3 spans 14 residues. In germline, CDR1 is SGHKS, CDR2 YYEKEE (reference sequence). The V end was cut by 3 bases, the J end by 0 bases, with 9 bases between. Looking up the rest from reference TRBV5-5 and TRBJ1-1 gives the full variable domain: DAGVTQSPTHLIKTRGQQVTLRCSPISGHKSVSWYQQVLGQGPQFIFQYYEKEERGRGNFPDRFSARQFPNYSSELNVNALLLGDSALYLCASSYTSVNTEAFFGQGTRLTVV.

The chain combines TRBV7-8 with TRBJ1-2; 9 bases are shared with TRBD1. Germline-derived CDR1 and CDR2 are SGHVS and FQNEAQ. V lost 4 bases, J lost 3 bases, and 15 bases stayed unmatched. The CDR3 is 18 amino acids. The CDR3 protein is CASSSRPTGGREHYGYTF. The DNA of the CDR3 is TGTGCCAGCAGCTCACGGCCCACAGGGGGCCGAGAGCACTATGGCTACACCTTC.

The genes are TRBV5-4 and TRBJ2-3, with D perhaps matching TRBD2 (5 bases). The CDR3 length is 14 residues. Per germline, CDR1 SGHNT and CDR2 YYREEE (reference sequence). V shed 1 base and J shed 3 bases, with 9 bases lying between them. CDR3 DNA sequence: TGTGCCAGCAGCTTGAGTCGAGGGACAGATACGCAGTATTTT. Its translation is CASSLSRGTDTQYF.

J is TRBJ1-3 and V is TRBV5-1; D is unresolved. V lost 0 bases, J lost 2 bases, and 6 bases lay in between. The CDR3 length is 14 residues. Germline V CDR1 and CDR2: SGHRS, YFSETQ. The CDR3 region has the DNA TGCGCCAGCAGCTTGGTAGGGACTGGAAACACCATATATTTT. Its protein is CASSLVGTGNTIYF.

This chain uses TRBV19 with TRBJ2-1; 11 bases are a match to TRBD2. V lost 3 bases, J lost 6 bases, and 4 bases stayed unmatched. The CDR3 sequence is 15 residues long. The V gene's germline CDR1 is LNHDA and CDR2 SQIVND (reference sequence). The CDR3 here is CASSILSGRVNEQFF. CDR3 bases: TGTGCCAGTAGTATCCTTAGCGGGAGGGTCAATGAGCAGTTCTTC.